This TCR beta chain came from a study of blood T cell repertoires in COVID-19. About the study: Samples of COVID-19 (acute and convalescent) were obtained from the United States, Italy and Spain. T cells, B-cell-depleted T cells, or PBMCs provided the cDNA or gDNA that served as material.

Losses at the gene ends were 4 bases for V and 3 bases for J; bases not matched to a gene: 6. Germline V gene lookup returns CDR1 MGHRA and CDR2 YSYEKL. The CDR3 spans 15 residues. As processed by the authors: Nucleated cell number was recorded as an estimate derived from reference gene primer amplification. Generated by immunoSEQ multiplex PCR, the TCRdb table keeps only in-frame clones and is missing some. V and J calls and clone size come straight from that table; D and trimming were deduced from the DNA. The profile covers some 50,000 clones, with about 85% appearing a single time and more than 2.5% taken by the ten largest. This clone was detected once.

This receptor was obtained from a man aged 45-60 years with acute or convalescent COVID-19. The chain uses TRBV4-1 and TRBJ2-7; 10 bases match TRBD2. Sequenced sample: peripheral blood. The CDR3 loop is CASSLLAGYLYEQYF. In nucleotides, the CDR3 is TGCGCCAGCAGCCTACTAGCGGGGTACCTCTACGAGCAGTACTTC.